The text below deals with one T cell receptor beta chain. Its matching antigen is unknown. This sample is part of a study of blood T cells in healthy people across ages. Germline V CDR1 and CDR2: MDHEN, SYDVKM. This CDR3 region has 17 residues. V lost 2 bases to trimming and J lost 4 bases; unmatched junction nucleotides: 9. Then a second PCR, running about 6 to 12 cycles, was carried out with a sample-barcoded 5' primer and a J-beta primer mix. TCRdb ran MiXCR on the 5' RACE reads and lists one entry per CDR3 protein. The sample lists about 1.5 million distinct CDR3 sequences, approximately 39% occurring once. Overall study results and limits: PBMCs were not sorted, which prevented a conclusive comparison of naive versus antigen-experienced cells.

Total RNA, at least 6 micrograms per sample, came from PBMCs. J is TRBJ1-2 and V is TRBV28, with 11 bases identical to TRBD1. This sequence originates from a woman aged 18-30 years in good health. Input material: blood. CDR3 sequence: CASSLTPSGQGGYGYTF. The CDR3 region has the DNA TGTGCCAGCAGTTTAACCCCTTCGGGACAGGGGGGCTATGGCTACACCTTC.